This TCR beta chain is from a study of OX40 agonist ivuxolimab in advanced cancers. General study results and limits: Clonal expansion by week 6 occurred in CD4+ and CD8+ blood T cells (at 0.1 to 3.0 mg/kg). No antigen was identified for the clonally expanded peripheral T cells.

Per the germline V gene, CDR1 is SGDLS and CDR2 is YYNGEE. There are 14 residues in the CDR3. Trimming shortened V by 3 bases and J by 3 bases, and 12 bases separated the two germline ends. As to this clone: Antigen unknown.

Here immunoSEQ multiplex PCR was the method, and the copy in TCRdb shows in-frame clones only, minus some. The sample shows tens of thousands of clones, more than 80% of them seen only once. The material was CD4+ or CD8+ T cells sorted from blood, obtained in a trial of the OX40 agonist ivuxolimab. This receptor was identified in an adult with an advanced solid tumor such as melanoma, head and neck, liver or kidney cancer. The rearrangement links TRBV9 to TRBJ1-1; TRBD1 is a possible D gene (5 bases). Here the CDR3 DNA reads TGTGCCAGCAGCGCATCAGGGAGAGACACTGAAGCTTTCTTT. Translating it yields CASSASGRDTEAFF.